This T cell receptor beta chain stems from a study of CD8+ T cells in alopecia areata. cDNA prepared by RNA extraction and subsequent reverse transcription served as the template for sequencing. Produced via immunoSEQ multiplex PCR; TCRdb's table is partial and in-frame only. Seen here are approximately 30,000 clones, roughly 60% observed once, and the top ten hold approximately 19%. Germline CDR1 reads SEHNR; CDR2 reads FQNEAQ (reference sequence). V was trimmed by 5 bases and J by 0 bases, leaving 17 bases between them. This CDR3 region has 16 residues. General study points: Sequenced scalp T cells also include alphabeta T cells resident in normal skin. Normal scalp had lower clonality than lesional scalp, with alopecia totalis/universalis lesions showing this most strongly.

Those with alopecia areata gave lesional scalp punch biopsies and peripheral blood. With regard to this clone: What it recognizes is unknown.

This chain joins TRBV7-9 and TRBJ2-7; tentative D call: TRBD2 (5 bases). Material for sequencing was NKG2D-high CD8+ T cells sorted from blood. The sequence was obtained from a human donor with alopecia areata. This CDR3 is CASSPAGRPYSYEQYF. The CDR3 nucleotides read TGTGCCAGCAGCCCCGCGGGCAGGCCGTACTCCTACGAGCAGTACTTC.